The 10 T cell receptor beta chains in this list originate from one sample, sequenced in a study of identical twins. TCRdb used MiXCR to reprocess the 5' RACE reads, holding one entry per CDR3 protein. The data show some 240,000 distinct CDR3 sequences, with 10% to 13% seen just once and over 8% held by the top ten. The sample comprised memory T cells sorted from blood. The receptors derive from a man aged 45-60 years in good health.

In this sample, this clonotype turned up a few times. The chain employs TRBV20-1 and TRBJ1-5, with 9 bases lining up with TRBD1. V shed 3 bases, J shed 4 bases, and the junction held 4 bases outside the gene matches. The V gene's germline CDR1 is DFQATT and CDR2 SNEGSKA (reference sequence). The CDR3 spans 14 residues. The CDR3: CSASLTGGNQPQHF. As DNA, the CDR3 is TGCAGTGCTAGCTTGACAGGGGGGAATCAGCCCCAGCATTTT.

At least ten counts were recorded for this clonotype. The chain recombines TRBV5-6 with TRBJ1-2; D is undetermined. Trimming shortened V by 3 bases and J by 7 bases, and 10 bases separated the two germline ends. CDR3 length: 12 amino acids. CDR1 is SGHDT and CDR2 is YYEEEE in the germline V gene. The CDR3 nucleotides are TGTGCCAGCAGCTCTGTCCCGGGTGGCTACACCTTC. It encodes CASSSVPGGYTF.

This clonotype was seen many times. The CDR3 loop is CSVAGGGSSYEQYF. For the CDR3, the DNA is TGCAGCGTTGCCGGTGGAGGGTCATCCTACGAGCAGTACTTC. The chain is built from TRBV29-1 and TRBJ2-7; TRBD2 might be the D (6 bases). CDR3 length equals 14 residues. The ends were cut back, 4 bases at V and 1 base at J, with 14 bases in the middle. Germline V gene lookup returns CDR1 SQVTM and CDR2 ANQGSEA.

The gene calls are TRBV5-1 and TRBJ2-5; D not resolved. Germline values: CDR1 SGHRS, CDR2 YFSETQ. V lost 2 bases and J 8 bases, leaving 4 bases between the germline ends. The CDR3 sequence is 10 residues long. CDR3 nucleotide sequence: TGCGCCAGCAGCTTATATACCCAGTACTTC. Protein: CASSLYTQYF.

The DNA for the CDR3 is TGTGCCAGCAGCCAGGGGGTTGACTACAATGAGCAGTTCTTC. As protein: CASSQGVDYNEQFF. This sequence joins TRBV4-2 and TRBJ2-1; D tentatively fits TRBD1 or TRBD2 (5 bases each). The CDR3 covers 14 residues. Trimming took off 3 bases at V and 3 bases at J, with 9 bases between the two ends. Per the germline V gene, CDR1 is LGHNA and CDR2 is YNFKEQ.

This chain links TRBV10-3 with TRBJ2-7, with D possibly matching TRBD1 (6 bases). The CDR3 consists of 15 residues. Germline values: CDR1 ENHRY, CDR2 SYGVKD. V was clipped by 4 bases and J by 4 bases, with 17 bases between them. In DNA form, the CDR3 reads TGTGCCATCAGTGCTCGGTCAGGGGACGGGTACGAGCAGTACTTC. Translating gives CAISARSGDGYEQYF.

The chain links TRBV15 to TRBJ1-5; D unclear. This CDR3 is 13 amino acids long. Between the trimmed V and J ends, which lost 0 bases and 7 bases, there was a span of 7 bases. The germline V gene encodes CDR1 LNHNV and CDR2 YYDKDF (reference sequence). CDR3 sequence (DNA): TGTGCCACCAGCAGAGATAACGGCCAGCCCCAGCATTTT. Translation: CATSRDNGQPQHF.

This clonotype was counted ten times or more. The chain links TRBV12-3 or TRBV12-4 to TRBJ2-2, with TRBD2 matching over 7 bases. V shed 3 bases, J shed 7 bases, and the junction held 8 bases outside the gene matches. The CDR3 contains 15 residues. The DNA for the CDR3 is TGTGCCAGCAGTTTTGCCGGGAGGCGCTACGGGGAGCTGTTTTTT. This translates into CASSFAGRRYGELFF.

This clonotype was observed a handful of times. The V and J genes are TRBV25-1 and TRBJ2-5; D is undetermined. Germline values: CDR1 MGHDK, CDR2 SYGVNS. The CDR3 extends over 16 amino acids. The V gene lost 2 bases and the J gene lost 0 bases, with 13 bases spanning the gap. In nucleotides, the CDR3 is TGTGCCAGCAGTGAAGTCCCCGGGCCGTACCAAGAGACCCAGTACTTC. It encodes CASSEVPGPYQETQYF. The whole variable domain, remainder taken from reference TRBV25-1 and TRBJ2-5, is EADIYQTPRYLVIGTGKKITLECSQTMGHDKMYWYQQDPGMELHLIHYSYGVNSTEKGDLSSESTVSRIRTEHFPLTLESARPSHTSQYLCASSEVPGPYQETQYFGPGTRLLVL.

In this sample, this clonotype turned up a few times. V and J are TRBV5-1 and TRBJ2-7, with 8 positions matching TRBD2. The CDR3 extends over 18 amino acids. The V gene's germline CDR1 is SGHRS and CDR2 YFSETQ. With 4 bases clipped from V and 0 bases from J, the junction kept 15 bases outside the gene matches. The CDR3 DNA reads as TGCGCCAGCAGCATACAGGGTAGGGCTAGCGGGTACTCCTACGAGCAGTACTTC. This sequence encodes CASSIQGRASGYSYEQYF.